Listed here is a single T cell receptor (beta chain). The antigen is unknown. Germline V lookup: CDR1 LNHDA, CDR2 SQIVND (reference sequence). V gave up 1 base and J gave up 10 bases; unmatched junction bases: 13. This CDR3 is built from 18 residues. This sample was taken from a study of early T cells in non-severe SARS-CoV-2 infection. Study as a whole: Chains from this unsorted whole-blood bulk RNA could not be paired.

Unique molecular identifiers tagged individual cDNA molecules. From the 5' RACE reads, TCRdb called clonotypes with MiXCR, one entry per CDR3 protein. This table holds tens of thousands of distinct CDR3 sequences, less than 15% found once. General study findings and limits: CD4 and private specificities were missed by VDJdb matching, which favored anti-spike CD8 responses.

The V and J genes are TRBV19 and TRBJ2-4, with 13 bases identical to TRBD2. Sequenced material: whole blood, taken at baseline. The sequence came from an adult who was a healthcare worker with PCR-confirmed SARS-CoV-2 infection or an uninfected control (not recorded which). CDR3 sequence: CASSIVLSGTSGAVIQYF. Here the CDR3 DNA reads TGTGCCAGTAGTATAGTCCTGTCCGGGACTAGCGGGGCAGTTATTCAGTACTTC.